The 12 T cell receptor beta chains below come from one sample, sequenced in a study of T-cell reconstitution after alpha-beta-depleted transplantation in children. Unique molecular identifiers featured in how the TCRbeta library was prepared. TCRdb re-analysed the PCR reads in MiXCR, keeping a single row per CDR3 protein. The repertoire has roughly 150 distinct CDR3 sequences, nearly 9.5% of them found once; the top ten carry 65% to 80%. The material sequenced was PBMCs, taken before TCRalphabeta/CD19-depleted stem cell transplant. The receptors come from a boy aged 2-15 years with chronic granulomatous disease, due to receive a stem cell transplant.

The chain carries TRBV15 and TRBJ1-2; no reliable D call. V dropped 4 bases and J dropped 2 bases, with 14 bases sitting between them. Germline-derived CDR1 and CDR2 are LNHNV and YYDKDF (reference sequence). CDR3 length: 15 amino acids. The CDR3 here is CATSKTGVLNYGYTF. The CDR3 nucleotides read TGTGCCACCAGCAAGACCGGGGTACTCAACTATGGCTACACCTTC.

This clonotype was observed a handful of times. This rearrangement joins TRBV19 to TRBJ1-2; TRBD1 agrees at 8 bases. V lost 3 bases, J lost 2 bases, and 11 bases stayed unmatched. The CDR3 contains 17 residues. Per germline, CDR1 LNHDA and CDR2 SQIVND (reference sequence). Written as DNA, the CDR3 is TGTGCCAGTAGTATCCAGGGGGCGCCTATCGGCAACTATGGCTACACCTTC. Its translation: CASSIQGAPIGNYGYTF.

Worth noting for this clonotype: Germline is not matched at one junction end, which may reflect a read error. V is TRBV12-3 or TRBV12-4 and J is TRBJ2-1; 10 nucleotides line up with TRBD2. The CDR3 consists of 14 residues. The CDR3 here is CASSEREGYDEQFF. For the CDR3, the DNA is TGTGCCAGCAGTGAGCGGGAGGGCTACGATGAGCAGTTCTTC.

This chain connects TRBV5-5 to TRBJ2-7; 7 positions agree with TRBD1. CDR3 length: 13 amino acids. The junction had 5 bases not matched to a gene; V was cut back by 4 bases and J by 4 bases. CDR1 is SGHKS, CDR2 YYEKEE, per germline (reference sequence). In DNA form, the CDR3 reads TGTGCCAGCAGCCGAGGGGGCGGGTACGAGCAGTACTTC. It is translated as CASSRGGGYEQYF.

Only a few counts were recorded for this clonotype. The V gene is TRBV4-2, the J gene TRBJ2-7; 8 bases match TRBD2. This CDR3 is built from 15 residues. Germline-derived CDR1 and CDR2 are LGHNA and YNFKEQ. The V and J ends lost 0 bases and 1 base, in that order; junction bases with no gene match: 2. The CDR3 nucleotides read TGTGCCAGCAGCCAAGAAACTAGCGGATCCTACGAGCAGTACTTC. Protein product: CASSQETSGSYEQYF.

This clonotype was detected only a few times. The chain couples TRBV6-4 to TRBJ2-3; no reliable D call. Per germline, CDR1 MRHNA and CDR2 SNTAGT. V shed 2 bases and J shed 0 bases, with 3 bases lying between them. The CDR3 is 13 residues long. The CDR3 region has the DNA TGTGCCAGCAGTGACGGCAGCACAGATACGCAGTATTTT. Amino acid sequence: CASSDGSTDTQYF.

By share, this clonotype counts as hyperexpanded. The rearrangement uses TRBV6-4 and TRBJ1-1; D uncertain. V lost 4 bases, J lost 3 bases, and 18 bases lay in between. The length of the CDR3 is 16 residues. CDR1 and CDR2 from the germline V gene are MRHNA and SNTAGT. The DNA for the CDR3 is TGTGCCAGCAGTGCCCGGGCCGCAAGCCGGGACACTGAAGCTTTCTTT. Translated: CASSARAASRDTEAFF.

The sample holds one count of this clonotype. CDR3 region: CASSDLAGYNEQFF. The CDR3 DNA follows: TGCGCCAGCAGTGACCTAGCGGGATACAATGAGCAGTTCTTC. The chain couples TRBV10-1 to TRBJ2-1, with 9 bases that match TRBD2. Germline-derived CDR1 and CDR2 are WNHNN and SYGVQD (reference sequence). The junction had 1 base not matched to a gene; V was cut back by 3 bases and J by 4 bases. The CDR3 sequence is 14 residues long.

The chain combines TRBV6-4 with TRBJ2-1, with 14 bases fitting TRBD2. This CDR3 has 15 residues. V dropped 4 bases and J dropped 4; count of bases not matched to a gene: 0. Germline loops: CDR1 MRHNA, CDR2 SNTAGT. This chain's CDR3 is CASSGLAGGYNEQFF. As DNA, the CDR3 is TGTGCCAGCAGTGGACTAGCGGGAGGGTACAATGAGCAGTTCTTC.

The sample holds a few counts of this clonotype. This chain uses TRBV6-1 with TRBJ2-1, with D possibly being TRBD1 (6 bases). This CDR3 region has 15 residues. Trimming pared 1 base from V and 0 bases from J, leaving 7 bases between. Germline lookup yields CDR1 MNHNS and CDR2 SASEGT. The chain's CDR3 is CASSEETGSYNEQFF. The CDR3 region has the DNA TGTGCCAGCAGTGAAGAGACAGGCTCCTACAATGAGCAGTTCTTC.

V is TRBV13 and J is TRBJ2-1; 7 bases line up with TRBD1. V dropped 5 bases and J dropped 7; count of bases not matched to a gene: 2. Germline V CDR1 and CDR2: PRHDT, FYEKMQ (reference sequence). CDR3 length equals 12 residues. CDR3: CASSEQGNEQFF. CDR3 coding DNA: TGTGCCAGCAGCGAACAGGGGAATGAGCAGTTCTTC.

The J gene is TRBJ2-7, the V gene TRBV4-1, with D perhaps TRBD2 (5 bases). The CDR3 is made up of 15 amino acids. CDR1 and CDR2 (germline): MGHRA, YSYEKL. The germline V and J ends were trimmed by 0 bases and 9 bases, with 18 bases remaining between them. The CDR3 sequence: CASSQDRGSLSGQYF. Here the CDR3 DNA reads TGCGCCAGCAGCCAAGATCGGGGTAGCCTGTCTGGGCAGTACTTC.